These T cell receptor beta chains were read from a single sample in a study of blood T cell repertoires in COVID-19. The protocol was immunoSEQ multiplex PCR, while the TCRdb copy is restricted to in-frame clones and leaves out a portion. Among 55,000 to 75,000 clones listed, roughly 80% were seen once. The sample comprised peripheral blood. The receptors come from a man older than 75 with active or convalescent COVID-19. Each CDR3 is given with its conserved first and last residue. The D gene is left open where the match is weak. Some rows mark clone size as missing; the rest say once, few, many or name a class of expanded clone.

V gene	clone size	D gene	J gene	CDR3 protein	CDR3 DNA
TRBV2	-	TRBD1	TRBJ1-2	CATRPGTENEGYTF	TGTGCCACCAGACCCGGGACAGAGAACGAGGGCTACACCTTC
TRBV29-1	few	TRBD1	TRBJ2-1	CSGDRGIYNEQFF	TGCAGCGGGGACAGGGGGATATACAATGAGCAGTTCTTC
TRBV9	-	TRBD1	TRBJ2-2	CASSVGQGAGELFF	TGTGCCAGCAGCGTAGGCCAGGGGGCCGGGGAGCTGTTTTTT
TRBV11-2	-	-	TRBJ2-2	CASRGSSYTGELFF	TGTGCCAGCAGGGGGAGCAGCTACACCGGGGAGCTGTTTTTT
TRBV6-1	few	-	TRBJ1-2	CASSEVGGGYGYTF	TGTGCCAGCAGTGAAGTAGGAGGAGGGTATGGCTACACCTTC
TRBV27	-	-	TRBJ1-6	CASSLLTGGEGSPLHF	TGTGCCAGCAGTCTCCTAACGGGGGGCGAGGGTTCACCCCTCCACTTT
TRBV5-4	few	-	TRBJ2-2	CASSLDRVGTGELFF	TGTGCCAGCAGCTTGGACAGGGTGGGCACCGGGGAGCTGTTTTTT
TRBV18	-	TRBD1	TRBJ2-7	CASSLTGTGLYEQYF	TGTGCCAGCTCACTCACCGGGACAGGGTTATACGAGCAGTACTTC
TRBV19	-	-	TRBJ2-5	CASSIRDQETQYF	TGTGCCAGTAGTATAAGAGACCAAGAGACCCAGTACTTC
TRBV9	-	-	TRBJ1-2	CASSPEPLDAPNYGYTF	TGTGCCAGCAGCCCAGAACCCCTAGATGCTCCTAACTATGGCTACACCTTC
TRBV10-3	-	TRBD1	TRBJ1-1	CAISPRDRNTEAFF	TGTGCCATCAGTCCCCGGGACAGGAACACTGAAGCTTTCTTT
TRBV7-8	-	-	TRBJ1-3	CASSSFTGLSGNTIYF	TGTGCCAGCAGCTCCTTCACAGGCCTCTCTGGAAACACCATATATTTT
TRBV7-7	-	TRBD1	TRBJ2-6	CATGTGGFGANVLTF	TGTGCTACCGGGACAGGGGGCTTTGGGGCCAACGTCCTGACTTTC
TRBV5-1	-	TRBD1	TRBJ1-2	CASSLHSTGEYGYTF	TGCGCCAGCAGCCTACATTCCACAGGGGAATATGGCTACACCTTC
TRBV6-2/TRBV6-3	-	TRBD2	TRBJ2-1	CASTPGLAPYNEQFF	TGTGCCAGCACCCCGGGACTAGCGCCATACAATGAGCAGTTCTTC
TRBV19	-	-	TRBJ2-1	CASSREGGNEQFF	TGTGCCAGTAGTAGGGAGGGGGGGAATGAGCAGTTCTTC
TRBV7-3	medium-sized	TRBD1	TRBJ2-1	CASTPGTGGYSEQFF	TGTGCCAGCACACCCGGGACAGGGGGTTATAGTGAGCAGTTCTTC
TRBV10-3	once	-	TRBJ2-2	CAISPDRGGTGELFF	TGTGCCATCAGCCCTGACCGGGGAGGCACCGGGGAGCTGTTTTTT
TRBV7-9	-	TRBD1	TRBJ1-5	CASSVTGEGQPQHF	TGTGCCAGCAGCGTGACAGGGGAAGGTCAGCCCCAGCATTTT
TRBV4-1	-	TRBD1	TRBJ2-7	CASSRDRGNEQYF	TGCGCCAGCAGCCGAGACAGGGGCAACGAGCAGTACTTC
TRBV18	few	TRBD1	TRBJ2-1	CASSPRTGDVNEQFF	TGTGCCAGCTCACCACGGACAGGGGACGTAAATGAGCAGTTCTTC
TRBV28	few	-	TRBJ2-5	CASSSGSYQETQYF	TGTGCCAGCAGTTCCGGGAGTTACCAAGAGACCCAGTACTTC
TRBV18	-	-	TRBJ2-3	CASSPPSGLTDTQYF	TGTGCCAGCTCACCACCAAGCGGACTAACAGATACGCAGTATTTT
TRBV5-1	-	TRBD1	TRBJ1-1	CASSLFGTDMNTEAFF	TGCGCCAGCAGCTTGTTCGGGACAGATATGAACACTGAAGCTTTCTTT
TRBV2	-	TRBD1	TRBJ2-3	CARTGGAADTQYF	TGTGCCAGGACAGGGGGCGCCGCAGATACGCAGTATTTT
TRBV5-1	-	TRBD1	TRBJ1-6	CASSDSTGVYSPLHF	TGCGCCAGCAGCGATAGTACAGGGGTTTACTCACCCCTCCACTTT
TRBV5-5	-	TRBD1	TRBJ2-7	CASSLAGQGIYEQYF	TGTGCCAGCAGCTTGGCTGGACAGGGAATTTACGAGCAGTACTTC
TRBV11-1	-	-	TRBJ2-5	CASSLSYSEETQYF	TGTGCCAGCAGCTTATCGTATTCGGAGGAGACCCAGTACTTC
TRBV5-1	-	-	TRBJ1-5	CASSLEGVSNQPQHF	TGCGCCAGCAGCTTGGAGGGGGTTAGCAATCAGCCCCAGCATTTT
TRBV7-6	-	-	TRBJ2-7	CASSQTSIYEQYF	TGTGCCAGCAGCCAAACCTCTATCTACGAGCAGTACTTC
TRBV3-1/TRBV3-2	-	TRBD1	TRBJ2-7	CASSHRGQGIFGEQYF	TGTGCCAGCAGCCATAGGGGACAGGGAATATTCGGGGAGCAGTACTTC
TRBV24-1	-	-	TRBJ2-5	CATRGGQETQYF	TGTGCCACCAGGGGGGGACAAGAGACCCAGTACTTC
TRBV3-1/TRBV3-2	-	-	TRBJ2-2	CASTKRGRGGIWNTGELFF	TGTGCCAGCACCAAAAGGGGAAGGGGGGGTATTTGGAACACCGGGGAGCTGTTTTTT
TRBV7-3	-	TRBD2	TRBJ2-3	CASSLGYSASGSTDTQYF	TGTGCCAGCAGCTTAGGGTATTCGGCTAGCGGGAGCACAGATACGCAGTATTTT
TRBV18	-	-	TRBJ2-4	CASSPQAAAKNIQYF	TGTGCCAGCTCACCCCAGGCCGCGGCCAAAAACATTCAGTACTTC
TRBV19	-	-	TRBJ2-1	CASSVTSGEQFF	TGTGCCAGTAGTGTTACTAGTGGTGAGCAGTTCTTC
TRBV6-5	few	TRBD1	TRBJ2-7	CASSNTDRGYEQYF	TGTGCCAGCAGTAACACCGACAGGGGGTACGAGCAGTACTTC
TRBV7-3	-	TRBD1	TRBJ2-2	CASTPRGPDTGELFF	TGTGCCAGCACCCCCAGGGGGCCGGACACCGGGGAGCTGTTTTTT
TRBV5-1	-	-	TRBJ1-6	CASSPVFYNSPLHF	TGCGCCAGCAGCCCGGTGTTTTATAATTCACCCCTCCACTTT
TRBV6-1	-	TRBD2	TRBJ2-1	CASSEGRDNEQFF	TGTGCCAGCAGTGAGGGGAGGGACAATGAGCAGTTCTTC
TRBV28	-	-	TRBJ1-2	CASRRGRLDYGYTF	TGTGCCAGCAGAAGAGGGAGGTTGGACTATGGCTACACCTTC
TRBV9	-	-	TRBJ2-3	CASSVASSSTDTQYF	TGTGCCAGCAGCGTCGCGTCCTCTAGCACAGATACGCAGTATTTT
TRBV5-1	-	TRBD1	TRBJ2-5	CASRGRGFQETQYF	TGCGCCAGCAGGGGCAGGGGGTTCCAAGAGACCCAGTACTTC
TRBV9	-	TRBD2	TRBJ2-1	CASSSRLAGGYNEQFF	TGTGCCAGCAGCTCCCGCCTAGCGGGGGGTTACAATGAGCAGTTCTTC
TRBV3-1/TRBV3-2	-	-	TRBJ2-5	CASSHPLATQYF	TGTGCCAGCAGCCATCCCTTGGCGACCCAGTACTTC
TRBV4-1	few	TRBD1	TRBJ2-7	CASSQPTGEVQYF	TGCGCCAGCAGCCAGCCGACAGGGGAAGTGCAGTACTTC
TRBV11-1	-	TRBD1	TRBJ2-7	CASSPTGGYEQYF	TGTGCCAGCAGCCCAACAGGGGGGTACGAGCAGTACTTC
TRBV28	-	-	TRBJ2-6	CASTLPGANVLTF	TGTGCCAGCACCCTCCCTGGGGCCAACGTCCTGACTTTC
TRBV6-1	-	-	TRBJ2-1	CASSEGFRDIERFF	TGTGCCAGCAGTGAAGGGTTCAGGGATATTGAGCGGTTCTTC
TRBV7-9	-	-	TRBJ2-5	CASSSSGASWRETQYF	TGTGCCAGCAGCTCAAGTGGAGCTTCCTGGAGAGAGACCCAGTACTTC
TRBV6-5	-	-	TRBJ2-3	CASQGNTDTQYF	TGTGCCAGTCAGGGAAACACAGATACGCAGTATTTT
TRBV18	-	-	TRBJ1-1	CASSPQGGQNTEAFF	TGTGCCAGCTCACCTCAAGGGGGACAGAACACTGAAGCTTTCTTT
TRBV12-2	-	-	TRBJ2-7	CASRPPGQGNEQYF	TGTGCAAGTCGCCCCCCGGGACAGGGCAACGAGCAGTACTTC
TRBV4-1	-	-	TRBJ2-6	CASSQENGGANVLTF	TGCGCCAGCAGCCAAGAGAACGGTGGGGCCAACGTCCTGACTTTC
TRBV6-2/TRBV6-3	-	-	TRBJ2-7	CASSRTESYEQYF	TGTGCCAGCAGTAGGACAGAGTCCTACGAGCAGTACTTC
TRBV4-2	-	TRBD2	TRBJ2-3	CASSQISGSAGTDTQYF	TGTGCCAGCAGCCAAATTAGCGGGAGCGCGGGCACAGATACGCAGTATTTT
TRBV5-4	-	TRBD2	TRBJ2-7	CASSSTSGKFYEQYF	TGTGCCAGCAGCTCTACTAGCGGGAAGTTCTACGAGCAGTACTTC